Below are 31 T cell receptor beta chains sequenced from a single sample in a study of tumor and adjacent non-tumor tissue in lung cancer. TCRbeta libraries were built with three rounds of nested PCR, modified from ARM-PCR. TCRdb re-called the multiplex PCR reads with MiXCR, one entry per CDR3 protein. The table includes tens of thousands of distinct CDR3 sequences, under 80% detected once. RNA was extracted from bulk tissue without any cell sorting. The sequencing input was lung tumor tissue. Receptors originate from a woman between 45 and 65 years old with non-small cell lung cancer.

With regard to this clonotype: One junction end disagrees with the germline gene, perhaps due to a read error. V and J are TRBV12-3 or TRBV12-4 and TRBJ1-2, with 7 bases that match TRBD1. This CDR3 is built from 15 residues. CDR3 DNA: TGTGTCAGCAGTAGACAGGGATTAGGGAAAGATGGCCACACCTTC. It specifies CVSSRQGLGKDGHTF.

Turning to this clonotype: One end of the junction is discordant with germline, which a read error may explain. This chain joins TRBV4-1 and TRBJ2-7; 10 bases align to TRBD2. This CDR3 has 15 amino acids. Germline lookup yields CDR1 MGHRA and CDR2 YSYEKL. CDR3 sequence reads: CASCHGTSGIYEQYF. The CDR3 DNA reads TGCGCCAGCTGCCATGGCACTAGCGGGATCTACGAGCAATACTTC.

In its sample, this clonotype ranks as medium-sized. The chain has TRBV6-6 and TRBJ2-6; D is unresolved. The CDR3 has 15 amino acids. Trimming cost V 6 bases and J 0 bases, with 9 bases left between them. Looked up from germline, CDR1 is MNHNY and CDR2 is SVGAGI (reference sequence). The CDR3 DNA is TGTGCCAGCAGGCTGGGGTCCTCTGGGGCCAACGTCCTGACTTTC. This encodes CASRLGSSGANVLTF.

As concerns this clonotype: Since no conserved phenylalanine or tryptophan closes the CDR3, a read error is the likely cause. The chain recombines TRBV11-2 with TRBJ2-7; possible D gene TRBD1, 5 bases. CDR3 length: 14 residues. Germline CDR1 and CDR2: SGHAT and FQNNGV. The CDR3 sequence: CASCLTDTAYEQYI. CDR3 coding DNA: TGTGCCAGCTGCCTGACGGACACTGCCTACGAACAGTACATC.

Relative to its sample, this clonotype is medium-sized (0.01 to 0.1%). The chain carries TRBV6-1 and TRBJ2-7, with D maybe TRBD2 (5 bases). The germline V and J ends were trimmed by 1 base and 2 bases, with 12 bases remaining between them. The CDR3 length is 15 residues. The V gene's germline CDR1 is MNHNS and CDR2 SASEGT. The CDR3 DNA follows: TGTGCCAGCAGTGAAGACGGCGGGTCGGCCTACGAGCAGTACTTC. Translating gives CASSEDGGSAYEQYF.

With respect to this clonotype: Since no conserved phenylalanine or tryptophan closes the CDR3, a read error is the likely cause. The chain links TRBV6-1 to TRBJ1-4; maybe TRBD1 (6 bases). The CDR3 totals 15 residues. Looked up from germline, CDR1 is MNHNS and CDR2 is SASEGT. With 7 bases removed from V and 7 bases from J, the gap between germline ends came to 19 bases. The CDR3 here is CASKGTPGSGEKLFI. The DNA of the CDR3 is TGTGCCAGCAAGGGGACACCTGGATCGGGTGAAAAACTGTTTATT.

V and J are TRBV5-6 and TRBJ2-7, with 7 bases lining up with TRBD2. V shed 0 bases and J 7 bases; nucleotides not matched to a gene: 4. Germline V gene data show CDR1 as SGHDT and CDR2 as YYEEEE. The CDR3 consists of 13 residues. The CDR3 spells CASSLETSNEQYF. The CDR3 DNA reads TGTGCCAGCAGCTTGGAGACTAGCAATGAGCAGTACTTC. Full variable domain (rest looked up from reference TRBV5-6 and TRBJ2-7): DAGVTQSPTHLIKTRGQQVTLRCSPKSGHDTVSWYQQALGQGPQFIFQYYEEEERQRGNFPDRFSGHQFPNYSSELNVNALLLGDSALYLCASSLETSNEQYFGPGTRLTVT.

Of note for this clonotype: One end of the junction does not line up with germline, which may come from a read error. This chain joins TRBV4-2 and TRBJ2-7; 13 positions agree with TRBD2. The germline gives CDR1 LGHNA, CDR2 YNFKEQ. This CDR3 has 18 amino acids. The CDR3 loop reads CASNQEGLAGEDRYERYF. The CDR3 bases are TGTGCCAGCAACCAAGAAGGACTAGCGGGGGAAGACCGCTACGAGCGGTACTTC.

To note about this clonotype: A read error is possible here, since a much larger clone lies one base away. The rearrangement uses TRBV5-1 and TRBJ2-5, with no clear D. CDR1 is SGHRS, CDR2 YFSETQ, per germline. This CDR3 contains 14 residues. The CDR3 sequence is CVSSLYGSQETQYF. The CDR3 DNA is TGCGTCAGCAGCTTGTATGGCAGCCAAGAGACCCAGTACTTC.

Regarding this clonotype: At one end the junction does not follow the germline gene, possibly because of a read error. The rearrangement joins TRBV6-5 to TRBJ1-2; no clear D. This CDR3 has 13 amino acids. The V gene's germline CDR1 is MNHEY and CDR2 SVGAGI. DNA of the CDR3: TGTGCCGGCCGATGGCAGGTTGACTATGGCTACATCTTC. This codes for CAGRWQVDYGYIF.

The chain uses TRBV11-2 and TRBJ2-7, with TRBD2 as a possible D gene (5 bases). Trimming left V 4 bases short and J 6 bases short, with 13 bases between. The CDR3 contains 13 residues. Germline V gene lookup returns CDR1 SGHAT and CDR2 FQNNGV. The CDR3 DNA follows: TGTGCCAGCAGCTCAGAGTCTGGAGGCGAGCAGTACTTC. This codes for CASSSESGGEQYF.

Of note for this clonotype: This could be a read error, since a much larger clone is one nucleotide away. This sequence joins TRBV11-2 and TRBJ2-1; no clear D gene. Germline CDR1 and CDR2: SGHAT and FQNNGV. The CDR3 loop spans 14 amino acids. The CDR3 nucleotides read TGTGCCAGCAGCTTGGGCCTCTCAGCTGAGGAGCTGTTCTTC. Its translation is CASSLGLSAEELFF. The full variable domain, completed using reference TRBV11-2 and TRBJ2-1, is EAGVAQSPRYKIIEKRQSVAFWCNPISGHATLYWYQQILGQGPKLLIQFQNNGVVDDSQLPKDRFSAERLKGVDSTLKIQPAKLEDSAVYLCASSLGLSAEELFFGPGTRLTVL.

Regarding this clonotype: This likely comes from a read error, as the CDR3 has no conserved phenylalanine or tryptophan at its end. The chain has TRBV24-1 and TRBJ2-3, with TRBD1 matching 8 bases. Trimming took 9 bases from V and 2 from J; bases not matched to a gene: 3. This CDR3 is 13 amino acids long. The germline V gene has CDR1 KGHDR and CDR2 SFDVKD. CDR3 amino acids: CATSGQVTDTQYS. In nucleotides, the CDR3 is TGTGCCACCTCGGGACAGGTCACAGATACGCAGTATTCT.

This clonotype was observed once. This clone may be a read error of a much larger clone one base away. This chain connects TRBV19 to TRBJ1-4, with 7 positions matching TRBD1. The J segment lost 7 bases and the V segment lost 6 bases, leaving 8 bases of the junction unmatched. Per the germline V gene, CDR1 is LNHDA and CDR2 is SQIVND (reference sequence). The CDR3 extends over 14 amino acids. CDR3 protein: CASRGKGQPEKLFF. The CDR3 bases are TGTGCCAGTAGGGGAAAGGGACAGCCTGAAAAACTGTTTTTT.

This chain joins TRBV11-2 and TRBJ1-5; maybe TRBD1 (6 bases). CDR1 and CDR2 from the germline V gene are SGHAT and FQNNGV. The CDR3 runs 15 residues. Trimming took off 5 bases at V and 9 bases at J, with 20 bases between the two ends. In nucleotides, the CDR3 is TGTGCCAGCAGCGCGGAGGGGGTCAGCTATCGGCCCCAGCATTTT. This codes for CASSAEGVSYRPQHF.

Turning to this clonotype: This may arise from a read error, as a much more abundant clone is one base away. The chain joins TRBV11-2 to TRBJ2-2, with 7 nucleotides matching TRBD2. The CDR3 extends over 16 amino acids. Per the germline V gene, CDR1 is SGHAT and CDR2 is FQNNGV. The CDR3 sequence is CTSSLQLASTTGELFF. In DNA, the CDR3 is TGTACCAGCAGCTTACAACTAGCGTCTACTACCGGGGAGCTGTTTTTT. The whole variable domain, filled in from reference TRBV11-2 and TRBJ2-2, reads EAGVAQSPRYKIIEKRQSVAFWCNPISGHATLYWYQQILGQGPKLLIQFQNNGVVDDSQLPKDRFSAERLKGVDSTLKIQPAKLEDSAVYLCTSSLQLASTTGELFFGEGSRLTVL.

To note about this clonotype: An end of the junction differs from the germline gene, which may be a read error. The V call is TRBV29-1, the J call TRBJ1-2; D remains ambiguous. CDR1 is SQVTM and CDR2 is ANQGSEA in the germline V gene. The CDR3 is 15 residues long. CDR3 loop: CNVEALSEVDYGYTF. DNA of the CDR3: TGCAACGTTGAAGCTTTGAGTGAGGTGGACTATGGCTACACCTTC.

The gene calls are TRBV29-1 and TRBJ1-1, with no clear D. The V end was cut by 3 bases, the J end by 3 bases, with 14 bases between. From germline, CDR1 is SQVTM and CDR2 ANQGSEA. The CDR3 loop spans 14 amino acids. In DNA form, the CDR3 reads TGCAGCGTTGACGCGCACAGAGTTGACACTGAAGCTTTCTTT. This encodes CSVDAHRVDTEAFF.

On this clonotype: The missing conserved phenylalanine or tryptophan at the end of this CDR3 makes a read error likely. The J gene is TRBJ2-1, the V gene TRBV20-1; the match to TRBD2 covers 7 bases. The CDR3 covers 16 residues. The ends lost 3 bases at V and 4 bases at J; junction bases unmatched: 12. Germline V gene data show CDR1 as DFQATT and CDR2 as SNEGSKA (reference sequence). The CDR3 bases are TGCAGTGCTAGGGCAAGCGGGAAGGCTCCGTACAATGAGCAGTTCTCA. Amino acid sequence: CSARASGKAPYNEQFS.

This clonotype was seen just once. This chain links TRBV20-1 with TRBJ1-6; D call uncertain. The CDR3 spans 18 residues. The V and J ends lost 0 bases and 8 bases respectively, with 23 bases between them. Germline V CDR1 and CDR2: DFQATT, SNEGSKA (reference sequence). Here the CDR3 DNA reads TGCAGTGCTAGAGATCGACCCAGGACTGGTAGGGTATATTCACCCCTCCACTTT. Its translation: CSARDRPRTGRVYSPLHF.

Comment on this clonotype: Compared with germline, one end of the junction differs, possibly owing to a read error. This rearrangement joins TRBV11-2 to TRBJ2-1; the match to TRBD2 covers 10 bases. Germline assignment: CDR1 SGHAT and CDR2 FQNNGV. There are 16 residues in the CDR3. CDR3 DNA sequence: TGTGCCAGCAGCCCATTGGGGCTAGCGGGAGTAGGTGAGCTGTTCTTC. Translation: CASSPLGLAGVGELFF.

This clonotype was seen a handful of times. A much larger clone lies one base from this, so it may be a read error. The CDR3 DNA reads as TGTGCCTGGAGTGTACTCAGGGTGGTAGCTTTCTTT. It encodes CAWSVLRVVAFF. The V and J genes are TRBV30 and TRBJ1-1, with TRBD1 as a possible D gene (5 bases). Trimming took 0 bases from V and 10 from J, leaving 12 bases between them. CDR1 GTSNPN and CDR2 SVGIG come from the germline V gene (reference sequence). The CDR3 covers 12 residues.

To note about this clonotype: This may be a read error, as it is one base from a much larger clone. Since no conserved phenylalanine or tryptophan closes the CDR3, a read error is the likely cause. CDR3 DNA sequence: TGCAGTGCGAGAGCAGGGGGGAACACCGGGGAGCTGTTTGTT. Its translation: CSARAGGNTGELFV. The rearrangement links TRBV20-1 to TRBJ2-2; 7 bases align to TRBD1. Germline CDR1 is DFQATT and CDR2 is SNEGSKA (reference sequence). The CDR3 is 14 residues long.

With regard to this clonotype: At one of its ends the junction is not consistent with the germline gene, which may arise from a read error. The CDR3 is CASNQKGGSEHFF. CDR3 nucleotides: TGCGCCAGCAACCAGAAGGGGGGTTCTGAGCACTTCTTC. The chain is built from TRBV4-1 and TRBJ2-1; D might be TRBD1 or TRBD2, each matching 6 bases. The CDR3 runs to 13 residues. Germline-derived CDR1 and CDR2 are MGHRA and YSYEKL.

The genes are TRBV9 and TRBJ1-6; TRBD1 aligns across 7 bases. Germline V gives CDR1 SGDLS, CDR2 YYNGEE. V lost 0 bases and J lost 7; bases outside the gene matches: 7. The CDR3 loop spans 16 amino acids. The CDR3 is CASSVAMGQPNSPLHF. CDR3 nucleotide sequence: TGTGCCAGCAGCGTAGCGATGGGACAGCCGAATTCACCCCTCCACTTT.

This clonotype appeared a single time. The CDR3 does not close with the conserved phenylalanine or tryptophan, likely indicating a read error. The limits of the CDR3 on the DNA are not certain, so only TCRdb's listed CDR3 is given. The chain links TRBV5-6 to TRBJ2-1. Looked up from germline, CDR1 is SGHDT and CDR2 is YYEEEE. A total of 12 residues make up the CDR3, ends included. This CDR3 is CASSLASNEHFL.

V gene TRBV19 combines with J gene TRBJ2-7, with 9 nucleotides matching TRBD1. J was trimmed by 5 bases and V by 4 bases; bases with no gene match: 12. This CDR3 has 16 amino acids. Germline-derived CDR1 and CDR2 are LNHDA and SQIVND (reference sequence). CDR3 bases: TGTGCCAGTAGTACCCTCCTCGGGACAGGGATAAACGAGCAGTACTTC. This codes for CASSTLLGTGINEQYF.

The chain has TRBV20-1 and TRBJ2-5, with 10 bases matching TRBD1. The CDR3 extends over 13 amino acids. V lost 4 bases to trimming and J lost 7 bases; unmatched junction nucleotides: 6. Germline V gene data show CDR1 as DFQATT and CDR2 as SNEGSKA (reference sequence). The CDR3 DNA sequence: TGCAGTGCTACAGGACAGGGGGAAGGGACCCAGTACTTC. Translation gives CSATGQGEGTQYF.

The CDR3 bases are TGTGTCGGCAGTTCCTGGACTAGCGGAAGATTATACGAGCAGTACTTC. Translating it yields CVGSSWTSGRLYEQYF. The chain is built from TRBV6-5 and TRBJ2-7; TRBD2 agrees at 10 bases. The germline gives CDR1 MNHEY, CDR2 SVGAGI. This CDR3 is 16 amino acids long.

About this clonotype: The junction departs from the called germline gene at one end, perhaps through a read error. V is TRBV6-6 and J is TRBJ2-1, with TRBD2 matching 7 bases. Germline CDR1 MNHNY, CDR2 SVGAGI (reference sequence). The CDR3 totals 16 residues. This chain's CDR3 is CASSYHGGSSYNDQFF. Here the CDR3 DNA reads TGTGCCAGCAGTTATCACGGCGGGAGCTCCTATAATGATCAGTTCTTC.

On this clonotype: At one boundary the junction diverges from the germline segment, which might be a read error. The gene calls are TRBV10-2 and TRBJ2-5; maybe TRBD2 (5 bases). Germline values: CDR1 WSHSY, CDR2 SAAADI. This CDR3 spans 12 amino acids. As DNA, the CDR3 is TGCGCCAGCAGTTTACTGGGAGAGACCCCGTACTTC. It encodes CASSLLGETPYF.